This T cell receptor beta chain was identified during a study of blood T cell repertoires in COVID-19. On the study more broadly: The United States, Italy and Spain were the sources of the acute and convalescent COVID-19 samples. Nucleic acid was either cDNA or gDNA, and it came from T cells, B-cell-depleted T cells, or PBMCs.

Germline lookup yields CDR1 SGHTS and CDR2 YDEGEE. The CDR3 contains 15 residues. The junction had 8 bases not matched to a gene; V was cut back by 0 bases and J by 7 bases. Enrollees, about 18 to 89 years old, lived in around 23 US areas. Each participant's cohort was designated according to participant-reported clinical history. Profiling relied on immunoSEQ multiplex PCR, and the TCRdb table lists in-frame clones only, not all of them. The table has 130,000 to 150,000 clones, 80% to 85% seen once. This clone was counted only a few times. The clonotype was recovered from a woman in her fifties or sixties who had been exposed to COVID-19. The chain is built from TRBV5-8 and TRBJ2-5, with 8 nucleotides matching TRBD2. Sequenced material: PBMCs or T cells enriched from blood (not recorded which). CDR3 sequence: CASSLGAQAGGTQYF. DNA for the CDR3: TGTGCCAGCAGCTTGGGGGCCCAGGCGGGAGGGACCCAGTACTTC.